A single sample is the source of the 21 T cell receptor beta chains below, sequenced in a study of cytomegalovirus exposure and HLA in healthy donors. Method: immunoSEQ multiplex PCR; TCRdb's copy keeps in-frame clones and lacks some. The data contain about 120,000 clones, more than 95% of them singletons. The sequenced sample consisted of PBMCs. The receptors were gathered from a man aged 18-30 years in good health and CMV-seronegative.

The rearrangement uses TRBV6-1 and TRBJ2-5; 10 bases agree with TRBD1. There are 15 residues in the CDR3. From germline, CDR1 is MNHNS and CDR2 SASEGT. Trimming took 7 bases from V and 5 from J; bases not matched to a gene: 10. The CDR3 here is CASTHDRGLAETQYF. The CDR3, as DNA: TGTGCCAGCACGCACGACAGGGGGCTAGCTGAGACCCAGTACTTC.

The chain joins TRBV5-1 to TRBJ2-5, with D uncertain. The V end was cut by 0 bases, the J end by 3 bases, with 3 bases between. The germline V gene encodes CDR1 SGHRS and CDR2 YFSETQ. The length of the CDR3 is 12 residues. CDR3: CASSLVEETQYF. CDR3 sequence (DNA): TGCGCCAGCAGCTTGGTAGAAGAGACCCAGTACTTC.

This clone came up once. The chain couples TRBV5-1 to TRBJ1-2; tentative D call: TRBD1 (6 bases). With 0 bases removed from V and 8 bases from J, the gap between germline ends came to 11 bases. The germline V gene has CDR1 SGHRS and CDR2 YFSETQ. The CDR3 length is 13 residues. As DNA, the CDR3 is TGCGCCAGCAGCTTGGACAGGGCCCTGGGCTACACCTTC. Its protein is CASSLDRALGYTF.

This clone was detected only once. The chain carries TRBV7-2 and TRBJ1-5; D is unresolved. The CDR3 contains 14 residues. The germline CDR1 and CDR2 sequences are SGHTA and FQGNSA. V lost 3 bases and J 3 bases, leaving 9 bases between the germline ends. CDR3 sequence: CASSLTGFNQPQHF. In DNA form, the CDR3 reads TGTGCCAGCAGCTTGACCGGGTTCAATCAGCCCCAGCATTTT.

DNA of the CDR3: TGTGCCAGTAGAGGCCGACGGGGGGTGAGCTCCTACAATGAGCAGTTCTTC. This sequence encodes CASRGRRGVSSYNEQFF. The chain joins TRBV19 to TRBJ2-1; 7 bases map to TRBD2. V shed 6 bases, J shed 0 bases, and the junction held 11 bases outside the gene matches. The germline CDR1 and CDR2 sequences are LNHDA and SQIVND (reference sequence). The CDR3 is 17 amino acids.

As DNA, the CDR3 is TGTGCCAGCAGCGCTCATAGCGGACACAATGAGCAGTTCTTC. Translated, it gives CASSAHSGHNEQFF. V is TRBV9 and J is TRBJ2-1, with D possibly TRBD2 on 6 matching bases. V lost 3 bases and J lost 5, with 12 bases in between. The CDR3 loop spans 14 amino acids. CDR1 and CDR2 from the germline V gene are SGDLS and YYNGEE.

The CDR3 region has the DNA TGTGCCAGCTGGACTAGCGGGGACAATGAGCAGTTCTTC. The encoded protein is CASWTSGDNEQFF. The chain couples TRBV7-9 to TRBJ2-1, with 12 bases fitting TRBD2. There are 13 residues in the CDR3. The germline V gene encodes CDR1 SEHNR and CDR2 FQNEAQ (reference sequence). V lost 8 bases to trimming and J lost 5 bases; unmatched junction nucleotides: 1.

This clone was found once. This rearrangement joins TRBV5-1 to TRBJ1-2, with D perhaps matching TRBD1 (6 bases). Trimming left V 4 bases short and J 6 bases short, with 19 bases between. CDR1 and CDR2 (germline): SGHRS, YFSETQ. This CDR3 has 15 amino acids. DNA for the CDR3: TGCGCCAGCAGCCCGTTGGGGGGGGCGCAGGATGGCTACACCTTC. Translation gives CASSPLGGAQDGYTF.

This chain joins TRBV7-9 and TRBJ2-1; 10 bases fit TRBD1. Losses at the gene ends were 1 base for V and 6 bases for J; bases not matched to a gene: 6. This CDR3 has 16 amino acids. Germline CDR1 SEHNR, CDR2 FQNEAQ (reference sequence). The CDR3 spells CASSLVGTGVSNEQFF. The CDR3 bases are TGTGCCAGCAGCTTAGTGGGGACAGGGGTCAGCAATGAGCAGTTCTTC.

This clone was seen just once. The chain joins TRBV11-2 to TRBJ2-2, with a weak D call TRBD1 (6 bases). CDR1 is SGHAT and CDR2 is FQNNGV in the germline V gene. The V end was cut by 6 bases, the J end by 8 bases, with 13 bases between. The length of the CDR3 is 13 residues. DNA for the CDR3: TGTGCCAGCAGTCCCACAGGGCAGGGGGAGCTGTTTTTT. Protein: CASSPTGQGELFF.

This clone came up a few times. The V gene is TRBV13, the J gene TRBJ1-2; 8 positions match TRBD1. The germline V gene encodes CDR1 PRHDT and CDR2 FYEKMQ (reference sequence). V lost 4 bases to trimming and J lost 3 bases; unmatched junction nucleotides: 1. The CDR3 is 13 amino acids. DNA for the CDR3: TGTGCCAGCAGCTCGGACAGGGACTATGGCTACACCTTC. Its protein is CASSSDRDYGYTF.

The chain uses TRBV9 and TRBJ2-5; 9 nucleotides align to TRBD2. J lost 4 bases, V lost 3 bases, and 7 bases had no gene match. The CDR3 sequence is 15 residues long. Germline CDR1 and CDR2: SGDLS and YYNGEE. The CDR3 region is CASSAPSGITETQYF. CDR3 in DNA: TGTGCCAGCAGCGCCCCTAGCGGGATAACAGAGACCCAGTACTTC.

This clone came up once. V usage is TRBV28 and J usage is TRBJ1-5, with TRBD1 identical over 7 bases. Losses at the gene ends were 3 bases for V and 2 bases for J; bases not matched to a gene: 4. This CDR3 contains 15 residues. Germline V gene data show CDR1 as MDHEN and CDR2 as SYDVKM. CDR3 loop: CASSFEGGGNQPQHF. The DNA of the CDR3 is TGTGCCAGCAGTTTTGAAGGGGGCGGCAATCAGCCCCAGCATTTT.

V usage is TRBV7-9 and J usage is TRBJ2-7, with D hard to call. Trimming removed 5 bases from V and 6 bases from J, with 11 bases in between. Looked up from germline, CDR1 is SEHNR and CDR2 is FQNEAQ (reference sequence). The CDR3 has 12 residues. CDR3 sequence reads: CASSSPSAEQYF. In DNA, the CDR3 is TGTGCCAGCAGCAGCCCGAGTGCCGAGCAGTACTTC.

This chain uses TRBV9 with TRBJ2-7; possibly TRBD2 for D (5 bases). Trimming took 0 bases from V and 3 from J, leaving 13 bases between them. The CDR3 runs 15 residues. Germline CDR1 reads SGDLS; CDR2 reads YYNGEE. CDR3 protein: CASSVVGGPSYEQYF. The CDR3 region has the DNA TGTGCCAGCAGCGTAGTGGGCGGGCCTAGCTACGAGCAGTACTTC.

The chain couples TRBV5-4 to TRBJ2-7, with 7 positions matching TRBD2. The CDR3 consists of 16 residues. The germline gives CDR1 SGHNT, CDR2 YYREEE (reference sequence). After removal of 4 bases from V and 0 bases from J, the junction contained 10 bases not matched to a gene. In nucleotides, the CDR3 is TGTGCCAGCAGCCGCCCTAGCGGCTTCAGCTCCTACGAGCAGTACTTC. Protein: CASSRPSGFSSYEQYF.

This chain uses TRBV7-9 with TRBJ2-3; 10 bases are shared with TRBD2. V gave up 1 base and J gave up 1 base; unmatched junction bases: 5. The CDR3 consists of 17 residues. Per the germline V gene, CDR1 is SEHNR and CDR2 is FQNEAQ (reference sequence). The CDR3 DNA reads as TGTGCCAGCAGCTTAGGTCTAGCGGGAGAGCGCACAGATACGCAGTATTTT. It is translated as CASSLGLAGERTDTQYF.

The chain combines TRBV9 with TRBJ1-1; no reliable D call. V lost 2 bases to trimming and J lost 4 bases, with 9 bases between them. Germline-derived CDR1 and CDR2 are SGDLS and YYNGEE. CDR3 size: 13 residues. The CDR3 region has the DNA TGTGCCAGCAGCGTGGCGGGTAGCACTGAAGCTTTCTTT. It specifies CASSVAGSTEAFF.

The genes are TRBV21-1 and TRBJ1-5. TRBV21-1 is flagged as a pseudogene. The CDR3 contains 19 residues. CDR3 sequence: CASSKVYQNEGSGRQPQHF. Written as DNA, the CDR3 is TGTGCCAGCAGCAAAGTATATCAGAATGAGGGAAGCGGGCGTCAGCCCCAGCATTTT.

The chain couples TRBV4-3 to TRBJ1-2; 8 bases match TRBD1. In germline, CDR1 is LGHNA, CDR2 YSLEER. The CDR3 is 16 residues long. J lost 2 bases, V lost 1 base, and 6 bases had no gene match. The CDR3 reads CASSQVYRGKNYGYTF. The CDR3 DNA reads TGCGCCAGCAGCCAAGTGTACAGGGGGAAGAACTATGGCTACACCTTC.

This clone has a single count. The chain recombines TRBV9 with TRBJ1-1, with a weak D call TRBD1 (5 bases). There are 14 residues in the CDR3. Germline loops: CDR1 SGDLS, CDR2 YYNGEE. Trimming removed 3 bases from V and 1 base from J, with 10 bases in between. The CDR3 sequence: CASSGGPENTEAFF. The CDR3 DNA sequence: TGTGCCAGCAGCGGGGGCCCTGAGAACACTGAAGCTTTCTTT.